The 3 T cell receptor beta chains below were found in one sample sequenced in a study of blood T cells in healthy people across ages. Sample-barcoded 5' priming and a J-beta primer mix drove a second PCR of roughly 7 to 11 cycles. Each CDR3 protein is one row after TCRdb ran MiXCR on the 5' RACE reads. The sample includes 850,000 to 1,000,000 distinct CDR3 sequences, 51% of them seen just once. The sequenced material came from blood. These receptors all stem from a woman aged 55-75 years in good health.

V usage is TRBV14 and J usage is TRBJ2-7, with a tentative D call TRBD2 (6 bases). There are 14 residues in the CDR3. V was cut by 6 bases and J by 0 bases, with 12 bases left in between. The germline V gene has CDR1 SGHDN and CDR2 FVKESK. CDR3 amino acids: CASRHSGSSYEQYF. The CDR3, as DNA: TGTGCCAGCAGACATAGCGGTAGCTCCTACGAGCAGTACTTC.

The chain recombines TRBV20-1 with TRBJ2-7, with a weak D call TRBD1 (6 bases). Per germline, CDR1 DFQATT and CDR2 SNEGSKA (reference sequence). V lost 1 base and J lost 2, with 6 bases in between. This CDR3 is 12 amino acids long. The CDR3 DNA sequence: TGCAGTGCTAGAGGACAGGCCTACGAGCAGTACTTC. Residues: CSARGQAYEQYF.

The sample holds a few counts of this clonotype. The chain is built from TRBV6-6 and TRBJ1-1; the D gene is possibly TRBD1 (5 bases). Germline CDR1 MNHNY, CDR2 SVGAGI (reference sequence). V lost 7 bases to trimming and J lost 7 bases, with 19 bases between them. The CDR3 is 14 residues long. CDR3 nucleotide sequence: TGTGCCAGCACCCTGGGGACTGCAGAGATTGAAGCTTTCTTT. It specifies CASTLGTAEIEAFF.